This TCR beta chain appears in the sequencing data of a study of CD8 T cells in ankylosing spondylitis. Whole-study findings and limits: Disease-associated clones were reportedly significantly overrepresented in matched ankylosing spondylitis synovial fluid. A TCR beta motif of fewer than ten highly homologous variants seemed to mark ankylosing spondylitis blood.

Germline V lookup: CDR1 SGHVS, CDR2 FQNEAQ. Trimming removed 2 bases at V and 0 bases at J, with 22 bases between. The CDR3 is made up of 20 amino acids. A note on this clonotype: Its antigen is unidentified.

Scientists made TCR beta libraries using quantitative 5'-RACE with molecular barcodes. Each CDR3 protein is one row after TCRdb ran MiXCR on the 5' RACE reads. The repertoire includes 270,000 or so distinct CDR3 sequences, over 15% of them detected once, and around 30% sits in the top ten. Sequencing was done on a sample of blood, either unsorted or a sorted T cell fraction (not recorded which). The J gene is TRBJ2-2, the V gene TRBV7-8; D ambiguous. The TCR originated in a male donor with ankylosing spondylitis or in good health (not recorded which). CDR3 sequence: CASSLPAVDWPGANTGELFF. CDR3 DNA sequence: TGTGCCAGCAGCTTACCTGCGGTCGACTGGCCGGGCGCGAACACCGGGGAGCTGTTTTTT.